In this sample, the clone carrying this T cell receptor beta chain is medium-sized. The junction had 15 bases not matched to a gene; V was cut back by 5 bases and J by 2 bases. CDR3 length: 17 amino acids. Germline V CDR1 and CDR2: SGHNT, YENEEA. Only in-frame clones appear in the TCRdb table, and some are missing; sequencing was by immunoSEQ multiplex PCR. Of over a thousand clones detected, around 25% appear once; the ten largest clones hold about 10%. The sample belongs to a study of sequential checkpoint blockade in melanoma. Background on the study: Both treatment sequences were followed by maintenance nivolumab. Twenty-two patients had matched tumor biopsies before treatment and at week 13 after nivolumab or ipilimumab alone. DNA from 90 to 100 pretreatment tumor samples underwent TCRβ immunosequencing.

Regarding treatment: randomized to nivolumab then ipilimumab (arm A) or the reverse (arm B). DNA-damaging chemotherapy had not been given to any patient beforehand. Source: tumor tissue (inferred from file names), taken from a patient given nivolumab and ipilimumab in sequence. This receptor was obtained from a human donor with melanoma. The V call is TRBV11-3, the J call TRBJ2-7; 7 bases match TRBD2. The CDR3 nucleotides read TGTGCCAGCAGCCCTCACTCGGGGGGACCGGCGGCCTACGAGCAGTACTTC. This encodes CASSPHSGGPAAYEQYF.